This entry is about one TCR beta chain. One junction end does not reproduce the germline sequence, and a read error may be involved. The record originates from a study of T cell changes during pregnancy in multiple sclerosis. Profiled with immunoSEQ multiplex PCR; TCRdb holds only in-frame clones, not every one. The data show 35,000 to 50,000 clones, with roughly 89% seen just once and roughly 0.67% held by the top ten. Germline V gene data show CDR1 as SGHNT and CDR2 as YYREEE (reference sequence). This CDR3 region has 16 residues. The source of this sequence is a female donor with multiple sclerosis, enrolled in a pregnancy study. Source: CD4+ T cells from peripheral blood mononuclear cells, taken in the first trimester of pregnancy. The V and J genes are TRBV5-4 and TRBJ2-7, with D possibly being TRBD2 (6 bases). The CDR3 DNA is TGTGCCAGCAGCACTCCAACCCCGGGACTCTCCAACGAGCAGTACTTC. Translation: CASSTPTPGLSNEQYF.